A selection of T cell receptor beta chains follows, all from one sample in a study of tumor-infiltrating lymphocytes in primary liver carcinoma. TCRdb recomputed calls from the multiplex PCR reads with MiXCR, one row per CDR3 protein. The sample lists 310,000 or so distinct CDR3 sequences, around three fifths occurring once. The sample consisted of peripheral blood. The source of these receptors is a woman in her twenties or thirties with primary liver carcinoma and hepatitis B virus infection. Both conserved end residues are part of each CDR3. The D gene is left open where the match is weak. Only part of the rows carry a size: once, few, many, or a class if the clone is expanded.

d_call j_call clone_size v_call cdr3_nt cdr3_aa
- TRBJ2-1 many TRBV6-5 TGTGCCAGCAGCTACGGACGGCAAAACAATGAGCAGTTCTTC CASSYGRQNNEQFF
- TRBJ2-2 - TRBV11-2 TGTGCCTGCAGCGGTTGGAACGCAGGAATCACCGGGGAGATGTTTTTT CACSGWNAGITGEMFF
TRBD1 TRBJ2-1 few TRBV7-8 TGTGCCAGCAGCTTAGAAGGGACAGAAAAGTACAATGAGCAGTTCTTC CASSLEGTEKYNEQFF
TRBD1 TRBJ2-7 - TRBV12-3/TRBV12-4 TGTTCCAGCAGTTTTTCCGTGACAGGGCCCTACGAGCAGTACTTC CSSSFSVTGPYEQYF
- TRBJ1-4 - TRBV12-3/TRBV12-4 TGTGCCTGCAGGTTACAGGGAGCTAATGGAAAACTGTTTTTT CACRLQGANGKLFF
- TRBJ2-5 many TRBV29-1 TGCAGCGTTACTCCTGGCGGAGCGATCCAAAGTGGCGAGACCCAGTACTTC CSVTPGGAIQSGETQYF
- TRBJ2-2 - TRBV28 TGTGCCAGCAGTACGGGACATGGGGGCGACACCGTGGAGCTGTTTTTT CASSTGHGGDTVELFF
- TRBJ1-2 - TRBV7-9 TGTGCCAGCAGCTTAGATCGGACGGGGAGAAGCAACTATGGCTACACCTTC CASSLDRTGRSNYGYTF
TRBD2 TRBJ2-3 - TRBV6-2/TRBV6-3 TGTGCCAGCAGTTACTCGCGGGAGGCTAGCACAGATACGCAGTATTTT CASSYSREASTDTQYF
- TRBJ2-7 - TRBV4-2 TGTGCCAGCAGCCCGACCGGGTCATATGGCGGGATTAACTACAAGCAGTACTTC CASSPTGSYGGINYKQYF
- TRBJ1-3 - TRBV7-9 TGTGCCAGCAGCCTAATAGGGGCTACTGGAAACACCATATATTTT CASSLIGATGNTIYF
- TRBJ2-1 - TRBV21-1 TGTGCCAGCAGCATAGAGGAGGGGGACCGATACAATGAGCAGTTCTTC CASSIEEGDRYNEQFF
- TRBJ1-1 - TRBV28 TGTGCCAGCAGTGATGAGGGGCGGTTGAGGAACTCTGAAGCTTTCTTT CASSDEGRLRNSEAFF
- TRBJ2-2 - TRBV30 TGTGCCTGGAGTGCCCAGGGAGGCGCCGGGGAGCTGTTTTTT CAWSAQGGAGELFF
- TRBJ2-5 many TRBV11-3 TGTGCCAGCAGCTTAGGCTTCCGGGAACAAGAGACCCAGTACTTC CASSLGFREQETQYF
- TRBJ2-3 - TRBV29-1 TGCAGCGCTATAACGCGGAGCACAGATACGCAGTATTTT CSAITRSTDTQYF
- TRBJ1-1 - TRBV11-2 TGTGCCAGCAGCCCGGGACCCCCTGAAGTTCTCTTT CASSPGPPEVLF
- TRBJ2-7 - TRBV5-8 TGTGCCAGCAGCTTGGACTCCGGACGGGTCTCGAGGTCCTACGAGCAGTACTTC CASSLDSGRVSRSYEQYF
TRBD1 TRBJ1-1 - TRBV10-3 TGTGCCATCAGTGGACAGGGGATGAACACTGAAGCTTTCTTT CAISGQGMNTEAFF
TRBD1 TRBJ1-4 - TRBV9 TGTGCCAGCAGCCGACAGGGGGTAAATGAAAAACTGTTTTTT CASSRQGVNEKLFF
- TRBJ2-5 medium-sized TRBV12-3/TRBV12-4 TGTGCCAGCAAAGGCCAGACCCAGTACTTC CASKGQTQYF
- TRBJ1-1 few TRBV6-2/TRBV6-3 TGTGCCAGCAGTTACGGGGGGCTGAACACTGAAGCTTTCTTT CASSYGGLNTEAFF
- TRBJ2-7 - TRBV5-4 TGTGCCAGCAGCTTGGACGGAAACTCCTACGAGCAGTACTTC CASSLDGNSYEQYF
TRBD2 TRBJ2-7 - TRBV12-3/TRBV12-4 TGTGCCAGCAGCAGACTAGCGGGAGCCTCCTACGAGCAGTACTTC CASSRLAGASYEQYF
- TRBJ2-1 - TRBV6-4 TGTGCCAGCAGAAAGGACAATGAGCAGTTCTTC CASRKDNEQFF
- TRBJ2-7 - TRBV6-2/TRBV6-3 TGTGCCAGCAGTAGATCAACATTCGGACTACGGCAGTACTTC CASSRSTFGLRQYF
TRBD1 TRBJ2-7 - TRBV7-9 TGTGCCAGCAGCTCCGGGAACAGGGGGTACGAGCAGTACTTC CASSSGNRGYEQYF
- TRBJ2-3 - TRBV6-1 TGTGCCAGCAGTGCAATACTTAGGGTTGAGGCAGATACACAGTATTTT CASSAILRVEADTQYF
- TRBJ2-7 - TRBV29-1 TGCAGCGTTGAAAGTTGTCGGCGCCTTCTTGGGGAGTACTTC CSVESCRRLLGEYF
- TRBJ2-2 many TRBV6-5 TGTGCCAGCAGTTACTCGATTCCCGGGGAGCTGTTTTTT CASSYSIPGELFF
TRBD1 TRBJ2-1 many TRBV11-2 TGTGCCAGCAGTTCCGGGACAGGGAGTCAACATGAGCAGTTCTTC CASSSGTGSQHEQFF
- TRBJ2-1 - TRBV7-9 TGTGCCAGCAGCCCCGAGGGGGTCTACAATGGGCAGTTCTTC CASSPEGVYNGQFF
TRBD2 TRBJ2-2 - TRBV4-3 TGCGCCAGCAGCCAAGGGAGAGCGGGAGGTCCCGGGAAGTCGTTTTTT CASSQGRAGGPGKSFF
- TRBJ2-5 many TRBV6-6 TGTGCCAGCAGTTCCCCCGGGGCCCCAGAGACCCAGTACTTC CASSSPGAPETQYF
- TRBJ2-3 - TRBV12-3/TRBV12-4 TGTGCCAGCAGTATGTTGGTCTCAGATACGCAGTATTTT CASSMLVSDTQYF
- TRBJ2-5 - TRBV6-2/TRBV6-3 TGTGCCAGCATGTTTGGGGGGCAGAAGACCCAGTACTTC CASMFGGQKTQYF
- TRBJ2-1 - TRBV14 TGTGCCAGCAGCCCCTTTGAGAGGGTTGAGCATTTCTTC CASSPFERVEHFF
- TRBJ2-2 - TRBV7-9 TGTGCCCGGGACAACACGAACATCGGGGAGCTGTTTTTT CARDNTNIGELFF
TRBD2 TRBJ2-5 - TRBV5-1 TGCGCCAGCAGCCCGGGAGTTAGGGCGGGAGCACAGGAGGAGACCCAGTACTTC CASSPGVRAGAQEETQYF
TRBD2 TRBJ2-4 many TRBV4-1 TGCGCCAGCAGCCAAGAGGGGGCGGGAGGCATTCAGTACTTC CASSQEGAGGIQYF
- TRBJ1-4 - TRBV5-1 TGCGCCAGCAGCTCGGGACGAAGTAATGAAAAACTGTTTTTT CASSSGRSNEKLFF
- TRBJ1-3 many TRBV29-1 TGCAGCGGAGGGGAAAACGGAAACACCATATATTTT CSGGENGNTIYF
TRBD2 TRBJ2-3 - TRBV11-2 TGTGCTAGCAGCCGAGTATCCGGGAGGATCTCAGATACCCAGTATTTT CASSRVSGRISDTQYF
TRBD2 TRBJ2-3 once TRBV6-1 TGTGCCAGCAGTGAAGCTCTTTTTAGCGGGAAAGGGAGAACTAGCACAGATACGCAGTATTTT CASSEALFSGKGRTSTDTQYF
- TRBJ1-2 many TRBV12-3/TRBV12-4 TGTGCCAGCAGTTTACTGGAGAAGGGAGGCTACACCTTC CASSLLEKGGYTF
- TRBJ1-5 many TRBV6-5 TGTGCCAGCAGTTCCCCGAATCAGCCCCAGCATTTT CASSSPNQPQHF
- TRBJ2-3 - TRBV12-3/TRBV12-4 TGCGCCAGCGGCCTTCCTCCACGGGACACGCAGTATTTT CASGLPPRDTQYF
TRBD1 TRBJ2-7 many TRBV12-3/TRBV12-4 TGTGCCAGCACCGAAGGGCAGGGGGCTCGCTACGAGCAGTACTTC CASTEGQGARYEQYF
TRBD2 TRBJ2-5 - TRBV4-3 TGTGCCAGCAGCCAAGTCGTAGGGCTAGCGGGGAAGACCCAGTACTTC CASSQVVGLAGKTQYF